The clone carrying this T cell receptor beta chain was counted only a few times. Looked up from germline, CDR1 is SGHRS and CDR2 is YFSETQ. After removal of 3 bases from V and 0 bases from J, the junction contained 6 bases not matched to a gene. The length of the CDR3 is 15 residues. This specimen belongs to a study of technical replicates of blood from several donors. The repertoire was sequenced with immunoSEQ multiplex PCR; TCRdb's copy has only in-frame clones and lacks some. Of 75,000 to 100,000 clones listed, about 95% are singletons. The clonotype comes from a human donor in good health. Input material: T cells isolated from PBMCs. V is TRBV5-1 and J is TRBJ2-7, with 7 nucleotides matching TRBD1. The CDR3 reads CASSSQGSSSYEQYF. Here the CDR3 DNA reads TGCGCCAGCAGCTCACAGGGGTCCAGCTCCTACGAGCAGTACTTC.